This is a list of T cell receptor beta chains from one sample in a study of shared clonotypes between healthy human individuals. The protocol was immunoSEQ multiplex PCR, while the TCRdb copy is restricted to in-frame clones and leaves out a portion. Here the sample spans approximately 2.5 million clones, 90% to 95% being singletons. Sequencing used naive CD4+ T cells sorted from blood. All receptors derive from a man aged 18-30 years in good health. Each CDR3 is given with its conserved first and last residue. The D gene is left open where the match is weak. Size tells how often a clone was seen (once, few, many) or the class of an expanded clone, and some rows leave it out.

CDR3 protein	CDR3 DNA	D gene	clone size	J gene	V gene
CASSRTGSYEQYF	TGTGCCAGCAGTCGGACAGGGTCCTACGAGCAGTACTTC	TRBD1	-	TRBJ2-7	TRBV11-3
CASSMEGYTGELFF	TGTGCCAGCAGCATGGAAGGATACACCGGGGAGCTGTTTTTT	-	-	TRBJ2-2	TRBV5-8
CAISERRATPNTGELFF	TGTGCCATCAGTGAGAGACGAGCGACACCTAACACCGGGGAGCTGTTTTTT	-	-	TRBJ2-2	TRBV10-3
CASSGGTSGTTDTQYF	TGTGCCAGTAGTGGGGGGACTAGCGGGACCACAGATACGCAGTATTTT	TRBD2	-	TRBJ2-3	TRBV19
CASSESMTGGADTQYF	TGCGCCAGCAGTGAGTCGATGACAGGGGGGGCAGATACGCAGTATTTT	TRBD1	-	TRBJ2-3	TRBV10-1
CASSPPTQGGSPLHF	TGTGCCAGCTCACCACCTACACAGGGAGGGTCGCCCCTCCACTTT	-	-	TRBJ1-6	TRBV18
CAISEFTGSLVQSSYNEQFF	TGTGCCATCAGTGAGTTTACAGGGAGTTTAGTCCAGAGCTCCTACAATGAGCAGTTCTTC	-	once	TRBJ2-1	TRBV10-3
CASTLNGNTIYF	TGTGCCAGCACCCTTAATGGAAACACCATATATTTT	-	-	TRBJ1-3	TRBV25-1
CASSQGFGLAGDTQYF	TGCGCCAGCAGCCAAGGGTTCGGCCTAGCTGGGGATACGCAGTATTTT	-	-	TRBJ2-3	TRBV4-3
CASSLSGFSYNEQFF	TGTGCCAGCAGCTTGAGCGGGTTCTCCTACAATGAGCAGTTCTTC	-	few	TRBJ2-1	TRBV5-4
CAWSNRRDEQFF	TGTGCCTGGAGTAACAGGAGGGATGAGCAGTTCTTC	-	-	TRBJ2-1	TRBV30
CASSPGRDSNQPQHF	TGTGCCAGCAGCCCCGGACGAGATAGCAATCAGCCCCAGCATTTT	-	-	TRBJ1-5	TRBV7-9
CASSEGGFSTDTQYF	TGTGCCAGCAGTGAAGGGGGTTTTAGCACAGATACGCAGTATTTT	-	-	TRBJ2-3	TRBV2
CASSLSGVGYNEQFF	TGTGCCAGCAGTTTAAGTGGAGTGGGTTACAATGAGCAGTTCTTC	-	-	TRBJ2-1	TRBV27
CASSPAGLVTDTQYF	TGTGCCAGCTCACCAGCGGGCCTCGTCACAGATACGCAGTATTTT	-	-	TRBJ2-3	TRBV18
CASSPPGGAGTQYF	TGTGCCAGCTCACCACCGGGAGGGGCGGGTACGCAGTATTTT	TRBD2	-	TRBJ2-3	TRBV18
CASSARQGEGNQPQHF	TGTGCCAGCAGCGCTAGACAGGGTGAAGGCAATCAGCCCCAGCATTTT	TRBD1	few	TRBJ1-5	TRBV2
CASSSRGNYGYTF	TGTGCCAGCAGCTCTCGAGGGAACTATGGCTACACCTTC	-	-	TRBJ1-2	TRBV7-2
CASSQSYNEQFF	TGTGCCAGCAGTCAGTCCTACAATGAGCAGTTCTTC	-	-	TRBJ2-1	TRBV28
CASSLTQGPEGYTF	TGTGCCAGCAGCTTAACACAGGGGCCGGAGGGCTACACCTTC	TRBD1	-	TRBJ1-2	TRBV7-9
CASSLFGGGVTYEQYF	TGTGCCAGCAGCTTATTCGGCGGGGGGGTGACCTACGAGCAGTACTTC	TRBD2	-	TRBJ2-7	TRBV5-4
CASSEVVFTALGGDTQYF	TGTGCCAGCAGTGAAGTTGTTTTCACGGCGTTGGGGGGGGATACGCAGTATTTT	TRBD2	-	TRBJ2-3	TRBV6-1
CASSYTGELFF	TGTGCCAGCAGTTATACCGGGGAGCTGTTTTTT	-	-	TRBJ2-2	TRBV2
CASSPSGNTDTQYF	TGCGCCAGCAGCCCCAGCGGAAACACAGATACGCAGTATTTT	-	-	TRBJ2-3	TRBV5-1
CASSEGRGQRSYNEQFF	TGCGCCAGCAGTGAGGGCAGGGGGCAGCGCTCCTACAATGAGCAGTTCTTC	TRBD1	-	TRBJ2-1	TRBV10-1
CSARGTDTQYF	TGCAGTGCTAGGGGGACAGATACGCAGTATTTT	-	few	TRBJ2-3	TRBV20-1
CATARSGGYEQYF	TGTGCCACCGCAAGGTCGGGGGGCTACGAGCAGTACTTC	TRBD2	-	TRBJ2-7	TRBV6-5
CASSFPGVGTDTQYF	TGTGCCAGCAGTTTCCCGGGTGTCGGCACAGATACGCAGTATTTT	-	-	TRBJ2-3	TRBV5-4
CASSSNAGANTEAFF	TGTGCCAGCAGCTCAAACGCGGGGGCGAACACTGAAGCTTTCTTT	-	-	TRBJ1-1	TRBV5-4
CASSGNPTNEKLFF	TGTGCCAGCAGTGGGAATCCAACTAATGAAAAACTGTTTTTT	-	-	TRBJ1-4	TRBV2
CASSFRGQGYGYTF	TGTGCCAGCAGTTTCAGGGGACAGGGCTATGGCTACACCTTC	TRBD1	-	TRBJ1-2	TRBV28